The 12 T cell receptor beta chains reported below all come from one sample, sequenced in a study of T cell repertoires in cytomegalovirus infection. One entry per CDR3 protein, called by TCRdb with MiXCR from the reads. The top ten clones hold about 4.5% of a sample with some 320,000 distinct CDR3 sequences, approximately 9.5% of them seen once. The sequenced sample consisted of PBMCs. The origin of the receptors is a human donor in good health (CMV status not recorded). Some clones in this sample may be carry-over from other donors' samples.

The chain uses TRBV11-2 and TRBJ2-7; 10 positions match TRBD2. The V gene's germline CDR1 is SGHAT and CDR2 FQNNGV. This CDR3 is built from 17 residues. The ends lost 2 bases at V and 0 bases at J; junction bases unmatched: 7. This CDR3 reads CASSLTTSGASSYEQYF. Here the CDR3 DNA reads TGTGCCAGCAGCTTAACCACTAGCGGGGCAAGCTCCTACGAGCAGTACTTC.

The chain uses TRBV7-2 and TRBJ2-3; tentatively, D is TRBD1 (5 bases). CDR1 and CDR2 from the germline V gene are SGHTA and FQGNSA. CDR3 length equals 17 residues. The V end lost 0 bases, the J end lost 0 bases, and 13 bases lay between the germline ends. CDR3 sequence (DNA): TGTGCCAGCAGCTTAGCGGGGCAGATTTTAAGCACAGATACGCAGTATTTT. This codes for CASSLAGQILSTDTQYF.

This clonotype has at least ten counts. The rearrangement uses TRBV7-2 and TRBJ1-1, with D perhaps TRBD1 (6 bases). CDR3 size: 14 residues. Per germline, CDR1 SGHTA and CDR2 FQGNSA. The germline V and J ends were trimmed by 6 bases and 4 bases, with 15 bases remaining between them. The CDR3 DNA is TGTGCCAGCAGTGGCCACAGGGCGGGCACTGAAGCTTTCTTT. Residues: CASSGHRAGTEAFF.

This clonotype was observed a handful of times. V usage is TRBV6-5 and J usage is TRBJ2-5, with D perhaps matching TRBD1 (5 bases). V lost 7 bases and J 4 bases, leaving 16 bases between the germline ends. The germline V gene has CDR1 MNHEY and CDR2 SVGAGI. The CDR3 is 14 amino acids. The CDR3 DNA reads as TGTGCCAGCAAACCGACAGCGCGGCGAGAGACCCAGTACTTC. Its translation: CASKPTARRETQYF.

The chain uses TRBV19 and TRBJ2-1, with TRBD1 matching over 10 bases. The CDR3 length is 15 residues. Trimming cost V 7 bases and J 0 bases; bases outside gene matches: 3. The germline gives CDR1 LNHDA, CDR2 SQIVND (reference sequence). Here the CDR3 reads CASTRDRGSYNEQFF. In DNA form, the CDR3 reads TGTGCCAGTACCCGGGACAGGGGCTCCTACAATGAGCAGTTCTTC.

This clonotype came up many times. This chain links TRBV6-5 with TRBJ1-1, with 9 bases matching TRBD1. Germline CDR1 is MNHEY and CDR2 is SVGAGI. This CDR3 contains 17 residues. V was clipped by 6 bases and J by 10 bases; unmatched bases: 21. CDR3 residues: CASRSTRQGQGTFLAFF. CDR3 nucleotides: TGTGCCAGCAGATCGACTCGACAGGGACAGGGAACGTTCCTAGCTTTCTTT.

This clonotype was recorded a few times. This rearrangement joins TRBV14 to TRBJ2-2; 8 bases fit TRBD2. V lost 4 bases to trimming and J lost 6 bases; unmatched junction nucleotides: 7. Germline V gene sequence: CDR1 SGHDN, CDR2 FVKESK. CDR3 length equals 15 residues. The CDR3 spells CASSLLQAGAGELFF. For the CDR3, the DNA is TGTGCCAGCAGCCTTCTTCAAGCGGGAGCCGGGGAGCTGTTTTTT.

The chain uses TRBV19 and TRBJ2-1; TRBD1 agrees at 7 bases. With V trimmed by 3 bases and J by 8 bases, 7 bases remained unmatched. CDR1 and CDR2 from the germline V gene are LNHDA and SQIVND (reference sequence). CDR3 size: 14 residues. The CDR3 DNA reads TGTGCCAGTAGTATTCTAGGGGGCCGGGATGAGCAGTTCTTC. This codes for CASSILGGRDEQFF.

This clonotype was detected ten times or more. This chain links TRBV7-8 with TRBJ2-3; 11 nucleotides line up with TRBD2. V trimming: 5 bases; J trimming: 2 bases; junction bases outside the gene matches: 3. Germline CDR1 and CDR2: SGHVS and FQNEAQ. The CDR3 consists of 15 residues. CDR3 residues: CASSGTSGPTDTQYF. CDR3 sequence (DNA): TGTGCCAGCAGCGGGACTAGCGGACCCACAGATACGCAGTATTTT.

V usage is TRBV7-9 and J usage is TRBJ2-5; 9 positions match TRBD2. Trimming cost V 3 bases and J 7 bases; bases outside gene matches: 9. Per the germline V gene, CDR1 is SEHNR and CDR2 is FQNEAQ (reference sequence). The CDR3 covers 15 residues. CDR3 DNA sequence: TGTGCCAGCAGCTTCGGGTCTAGCGGGATCTGGACCCAGTACTTC. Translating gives CASSFGSSGIWTQYF.

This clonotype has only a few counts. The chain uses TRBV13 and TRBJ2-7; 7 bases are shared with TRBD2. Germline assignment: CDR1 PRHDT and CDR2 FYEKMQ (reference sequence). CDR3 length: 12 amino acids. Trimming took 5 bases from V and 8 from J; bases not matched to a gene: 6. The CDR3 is CASSPQLAQQYF. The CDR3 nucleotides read TGTGCCAGCAGCCCACAACTAGCGCAGCAGTACTTC. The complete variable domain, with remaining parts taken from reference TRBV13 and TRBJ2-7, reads AAGVIQSPRHLIKEKRETATLKCYPIPRHDTVYWYQQGPGQDPQFLISFYEKMQSDKGSIPDRFSAQQFSDYHSELNMSSLELGDSALYFCASSPQLAQQYFGPGTRLTVT.

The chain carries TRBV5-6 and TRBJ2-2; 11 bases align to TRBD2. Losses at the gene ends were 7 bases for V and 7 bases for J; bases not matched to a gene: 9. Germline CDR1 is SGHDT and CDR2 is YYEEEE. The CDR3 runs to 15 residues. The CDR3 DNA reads TGTGCCAGCCGCCTAGCGGGGGGCGTGGGCGGGGAGCTGTTTTTT. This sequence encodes CASRLAGGVGGELFF. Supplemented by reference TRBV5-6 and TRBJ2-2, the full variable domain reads DAGVTQSPTHLIKTRGQQVTLRCSPKSGHDTVSWYQQALGQGPQFIFQYYEEEERQRGNFPDRFSGHQFPNYSSELNVNALLLGDSALYLCASRLAGGVGGELFFGEGSRLTVL.